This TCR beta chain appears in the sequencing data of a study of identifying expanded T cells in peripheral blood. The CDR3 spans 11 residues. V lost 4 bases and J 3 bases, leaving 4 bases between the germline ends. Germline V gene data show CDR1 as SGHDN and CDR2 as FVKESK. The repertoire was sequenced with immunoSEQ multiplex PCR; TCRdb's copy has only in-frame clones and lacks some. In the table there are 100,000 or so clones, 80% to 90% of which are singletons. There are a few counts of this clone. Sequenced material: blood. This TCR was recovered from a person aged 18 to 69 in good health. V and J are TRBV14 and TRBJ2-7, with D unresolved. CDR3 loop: CASSRLYEQYF. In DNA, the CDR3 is TGTGCCAGCAGCCGACTCTACGAGCAGTACTTC.